This T cell receptor (beta chain) was sequenced during a study of blood T cell repertoires in COVID-19. On the study more broadly: T cells, B-cell-depleted T cells, or PBMCs supplied cDNA or gDNA.

The repertoire was sequenced with immunoSEQ multiplex PCR; TCRdb's copy has only in-frame clones and lacks some. The data contain around 220,000 clones, around 83% of them singletons. For recovered donors of Cohort 3, there were two negative PCRs, clearance, or symptom resolution. The CDR3 totals 15 residues. Per the germline V gene, CDR1 is SEHNR and CDR2 is FQNEAQ (reference sequence). Between the trimmed V and J ends, which lost 5 bases and 2 bases, there was a span of 15 bases. The sequence was obtained from a woman between 35 and 50 years old who had recovered from COVID-19. The chain couples TRBV7-9 to TRBJ2-5, with D possibly TRBD1 on 6 matching bases. Sequenced input: PBMCs or T cells enriched from blood (not recorded which). The CDR3: CASSLTGFPQETQYF. The CDR3 DNA reads as TGTGCCAGCAGCCTTACAGGGTTCCCGCAAGAGACCCAGTACTTC.